This TCR beta chain was recovered during a study of human versus mouse CDR3 diversity and MHC coevolution. Points from the study as a whole: Mice had fewer CDR3 deletions and insertions than humans on average. Most of the three human donors had the lowest clonal inequality.

Generated by immunoSEQ multiplex PCR, the TCRdb table keeps only in-frame clones and is missing some. The sample gives about 77,000 clones, roughly 92% of which show up once; roughly 0.16% is in the top ten. This clone was recorded only once. Its specificity is unknown. The CDR3 consists of 14 residues. V lost 0 bases to trimming and J lost 8 bases, with 9 bases between them. The germline V gene encodes CDR1 SGHRS and CDR2 YFSETQ. Naive CD4 T cells, CD45RO-negative and CD62L-positive, were flow-sorted from PBMCs. The sample was naive CD4+ T cells from blood. Subset of the sample: CD45RO-negative CD62L-positive naive CD4 T cells. The receptor's source is a person aged 30-69 years in good health. The chain couples TRBV5-1 to TRBJ1-6; a weak D match, TRBD1 (5 bases). The CDR3 bases are TGCGCCAGCAGCTTGGGACAGCTGGATTCACCCCTCCACTTT. It translates to CASSLGQLDSPLHF.